This T cell receptor beta chain was documented in a study of blood T cells in healthy people across ages. Study in general: When template switching was applied, about one barcoded beta molecule was captured per two T cells. Whole-study results and caveats: The study found more naive CD4+ cells and higher diversity in long-lived than aged donors.

This clonotype was recorded once. The target antigen is unknown. The study drew donors from healthy Caucasian individuals in Russia aged roughly 6 to 90. The V gene lost 2 bases and the J gene lost 6 bases, with 14 bases spanning the gap. From germline, CDR1 is SGHTA and CDR2 FQGNSA. This CDR3 contains 15 residues. Together with a sample-barcoded 5' primer, a J-beta primer mix was included in a second PCR lasting about 7 to 11 cycles. CDR3-containing paired-end reads numbered at least 2.5 million in each sample. TCRdb reprocessed the 5' RACE reads via MiXCR and lists one record per CDR3 protein. This table has around 1,900,000 distinct CDR3 sequences, about two fifths appearing once.

V is TRBV7-2 and J is TRBJ1-5, with D maybe TRBD1 (6 bases). The sequenced material came from blood. The sequence derives from a human donor in good health. The CDR3 is CASSLFAGARQPQHF. The CDR3 nucleotides are TGTGCCAGCAGCTTATTCGCGGGGGCCCGTCAGCCCCAGCATTTT.